The entry that follows covers one T cell receptor (beta chain) sequence. Building the TCR beta libraries relied on iRepertoire HTBI primers, and CDR3 regions underwent Arm-PCR. Per the original data handling: Identified across the samples were 62 TRBV segments and approximately 14 TRBJ segments. A single record per CDR3 protein comes from TCRdb applying MiXCR to the multiplex PCR reads. What appears here as the V and J calls and clone size reflects TCRdb's work, not the paper's. Found here are some 420,000 distinct CDR3 sequences, under 25% of them singletons; the top ten hold about an eighth. These data come from a study of regulatory T cells in long-lasting Graves disease. Time point specified: persistent/refractory GD, antithyroid drugs over 5 years with positive TRAb. TCR sequences were obtained from RNA taken from PBMCs. Trimming removed 3 bases at V and 1 base at J, with 12 bases between. This CDR3 is built from 15 residues.

The sequenced sample was peripheral blood mononuclear cells (PBMCs), obtained when the disease was refractory, from a patient treated with antithyroid drugs. The genes are TRBV12-3 or TRBV12-4 and TRBJ1-1; a possible D gene is TRBD1 (6 bases). The TCR originated in a female donor with Graves disease. CDR3 protein: CASSFGAGANTEAFF. DNA of the CDR3: TGTGCCAGCAGTTTCGGTGCAGGGGCGAACACTGAAGCTTTCTTT.